The 13 T cell receptor beta chains below were found in one sample sequenced in a study of blood T cell repertoires in COVID-19. Here immunoSEQ multiplex PCR was the method, and the copy in TCRdb shows in-frame clones only, minus some. There are a few hundred thousand clones in the sample; 70% to 90% occur only once, and around 2.1% lies in the top ten. Sequencing was carried out using peripheral blood. These receptors were taken from a woman aged 25 to 39 who had recovered from COVID-19.

V usage is TRBV2 and J usage is TRBJ1-1; 8 bases are a match to TRBD1. CDR1 and CDR2 from the germline V gene are SNHLY and FYNNEI. V was pared by 6 bases and J by 5 bases, with 5 bases of the junction left unmatched. The CDR3 totals 13 residues. CDR3 region: CASRDTGGTEAFF. The CDR3 bases are TGTGCCAGCAGGGATACAGGGGGGACTGAAGCTTTCTTT. Based on the CDR3 plus reference TRBV2 and TRBJ1-1, the full variable domain is EPEVTQTPSHQVTQMGQEVILRCVPISNHLYFYWYRQILGQKVEFLVSFYNNEISEKSEIFDDQFSVERPDGSNFTLKIRSTKLEDSAMYFCASRDTGGTEAFFGQGTRLTVV.

The chain joins TRBV4-1 to TRBJ2-1; 9 nucleotides align to TRBD2. Germline V gene sequence: CDR1 MGHRA, CDR2 YSYEKL. Trimming removed 8 bases from V and 1 base from J; junction bases left unmatched: 3. The CDR3 covers 14 residues. The CDR3 is CASRSGSSYNEQFF. CDR3 nucleotide sequence: TGCGCCAGCCGTAGCGGGAGTTCCTACAATGAGCAGTTCTTC.

A single count supports this clone. V usage is TRBV18 and J usage is TRBJ2-1, with D unresolved. The CDR3 has 16 amino acids. Germline assignment: CDR1 KGHSH and CDR2 LQKENI. The V and J ends lost 3 bases and 0 bases respectively, with 12 bases between them. This chain's CDR3 is CASSPRAKSSYNEQFF. The CDR3 nucleotides are TGTGCCAGCTCACCCCGCGCAAAGAGCTCCTACAATGAGCAGTTCTTC.

This rearrangement joins TRBV4-1 to TRBJ1-1, with a possible D match to TRBD1 (5 bases). The CDR3 length is 15 residues. Trimming shortened V by 1 base and J by 2 bases, and 11 bases separated the two germline ends. From germline, CDR1 is MGHRA and CDR2 YSYEKL. CDR3 loop: CASSQGWGANTEAFF. In DNA form, the CDR3 reads TGCGCCAGCAGCCAAGGTTGGGGCGCTAACACTGAAGCTTTCTTT.

The chain carries TRBV20-1 and TRBJ1-1; D is unclear. This CDR3 has 10 amino acids. V lost 5 bases, J lost 7 bases, and 8 bases lay in between. CDR1 is DFQATT and CDR2 is SNEGSKA in the germline V gene (reference sequence). CDR3: CSALQNEAFF. As DNA, the CDR3 is TGCAGTGCTTTACAGAATGAAGCTTTCTTT.

V is TRBV19 and J is TRBJ1-1; D call uncertain. Germline CDR1 is LNHDA and CDR2 is SQIVND (reference sequence). The CDR3 is 11 residues long. Deletions cut 8 bases from V and 1 base from J, with 5 bases between. DNA of the CDR3: TGTGCCAGTTTCGGGAACACTGAAGCTTTCTTT. It is translated as CASFGNTEAFF. Full variable domain (missing parts from reference TRBV19 and TRBJ1-1): DGGITQSPKYLFRKEGQNVTLSCEQNLNHDAMYWYRQDPGQGLRLIYYSQIVNDFQKGDIAEGYSVSREKKESFPLTVTSAQKNPTAFYLCASFGNTEAFFGQGTRLTVV.

The V call is TRBV6-5, the J call TRBJ1-1; 8 bases match TRBD1. CDR1 MNHEY and CDR2 SVGAGI come from the germline V gene. The V gene end was trimmed by 2 bases and the J gene end by 4 bases; junction bases not matched to a gene: 6. The CDR3 sequence is 15 residues long. This CDR3 reads CASSYRDRGGTEAFF. The DNA for the CDR3 is TGTGCCAGCAGTTACCGAGACAGGGGAGGCACTGAAGCTTTCTTT.

The rearrangement links TRBV29-1 to TRBJ2-6, with 8 nucleotides matching TRBD1. The CDR3 is 14 amino acids. Germline CDR1 reads SQVTM; CDR2 reads ANQGSEA. Trimming removed 4 bases from V and 3 bases from J; junction bases left unmatched: 2. DNA of the CDR3: TGCAGCGTTGGGACAGGGAGTGGGGCCAACGTCCTGACTTTC. It codes for CSVGTGSGANVLTF.

J is TRBJ2-7 and V is TRBV6-6; TRBD1 matches 7 bases. The germline V gene encodes CDR1 MNHNY and CDR2 SVGAGI (reference sequence). CDR3 length: 14 amino acids. Germline trimming cut 2 bases from V and 4 bases from J; bases unmatched to any gene: 5. The chain's CDR3 is CASSYPRDRYEQYF. The CDR3 nucleotides are TGTGCCAGCAGTTACCCCCGGGACAGATACGAGCAGTACTTC.

The rearrangement joins TRBV25-1 to TRBJ2-1; tentatively, D is TRBD2 (5 bases). Germline values: CDR1 MGHDK, CDR2 SYGVNS. Trimming removed 2 bases from V and 4 bases from J, with 9 bases in between. The CDR3 length is 14 residues. CDR3 sequence (DNA): TGTGCCAGCAGTGAAGGAGGCCAGTACAATGAGCAGTTCTTC. Protein sequence: CASSEGGQYNEQFF. The variable domain in full, with the rest retrieved from reference TRBV25-1 and TRBJ2-1, is EADIYQTPRYLVIGTGKKITLECSQTMGHDKMYWYQQDPGMELHLIHYSYGVNSTEKGDLSSESTVSRIRTEHFPLTLESARPSHTSQYLCASSEGGQYNEQFFGPGTRLTVL.

V usage is TRBV20-1 and J usage is TRBJ2-2, with D perhaps TRBD2 (5 bases). Trimming removed 3 bases at V and 1 base at J, with 12 bases between. CDR1 is DFQATT, CDR2 SNEGSKA, per germline (reference sequence). The CDR3 extends over 15 amino acids. CDR3 bases: TGCAGTGCTAGTTATCCGGGAATGAACACCGGGGAGCTGTTTTTT. Its protein is CSASYPGMNTGELFF.

The rearrangement links TRBV28 to TRBJ1-5, with 7 bases that match TRBD1. The CDR3 sequence is 13 residues long. Trimming removed 5 bases from V and 2 bases from J; junction bases left unmatched: 0. From germline, CDR1 is MDHEN and CDR2 SYDVKM. The CDR3 is CASSTGGNQPQHF. Here the CDR3 DNA reads TGTGCCAGCAGTACAGGGGGCAATCAGCCCCAGCATTTT.

This clone was found once. The genes are TRBV15 and TRBJ2-7; D is possibly TRBD1 (6 bases). CDR3 size: 14 residues. V lost 0 bases to trimming and J lost 6 bases, with 12 bases between them. CDR1 and CDR2 from the germline V gene are LNHNV and YYDKDF (reference sequence). The CDR3 bases are TGTGCCACCAGCAGAGATCAGGTGACAGGCGAGCAGTACTTC. This encodes CATSRDQVTGEQYF.